The clone carrying this T cell receptor beta chain showed up just a few times. Germline-derived CDR1 and CDR2 are GTSNPN and SVGIG (reference sequence). With 4 bases removed from V and 5 bases from J, the gap between germline ends came to 12 bases. This CDR3 contains 14 residues. Original processing methods: Researchers report that nucleated cell counts were estimated from reference gene primer amplification. Produced via immunoSEQ multiplex PCR; TCRdb's table is partial and in-frame only. V and J calls and clone size are given by that table; D and trimming were obtained from the DNA. The table includes about 250,000 clones, roughly 80% detected once. The data belong to a study of blood T cell repertoires in COVID-19.

Sequencing was performed on PBMCs or T cells enriched from blood (not recorded which). The chain recombines TRBV30 with TRBJ1-6; no reliable D call. The origin of this receptor is a man aged 40-49 years who had been exposed to COVID-19. The CDR3 coding sequence is TGTGCCTGGATAGGTGGGCTCGATAATTCACCCCTCCACTTT. Its translation is CAWIGGLDNSPLHF.